The next 12 T cell receptor beta chains were all read from a single sample in a study of cytomegalovirus exposure and HLA in healthy donors. In the PCR, 60 Vbeta and 13 Jbeta primers were used. Generated by immunoSEQ multiplex PCR, the TCRdb table keeps only in-frame clones and is missing some. The sample table sets out 150,000 to 200,000 clones. The sequencing input was PBMCs. Receptors were obtained from a man aged 30 to 45 in good health and CMV-seronegative.

The chain carries TRBV11-2 and TRBJ2-7, with D possibly TRBD2 on 6 matching bases. CDR1 and CDR2 from the germline V gene are SGHAT and FQNNGV. V was cut by 5 bases and J by 4 bases, with 15 bases left in between. This CDR3 comprises 14 residues. The CDR3: CASSSQRGGYEQYF. DNA for the CDR3: TGTGCCAGCAGCAGCCAGAGGGGAGGTTACGAGCAGTACTTC.

This chain connects TRBV11-3 to TRBJ2-3; D is possibly TRBD2 (5 bases). The length of the CDR3 is 18 residues. Trimming stripped 4 bases from V and 0 bases from J, with 20 bases between. Germline V gives CDR1 SGHNT, CDR2 YENEEA. The CDR3: CASSSLKMSGSSTDTQYF. CDR3 bases: TGTGCCAGCAGCTCCCTCAAGATGAGCGGCTCTAGCACAGATACGCAGTATTTT.

The chain employs TRBV5-6 and TRBJ2-7; TRBD1 agrees at 12 bases. The V segment lost 2 bases and the J segment 7 bases; nucleotides outside the gene matches: 4. The CDR3 consists of 14 residues. Germline V gene sequence: CDR1 SGHDT, CDR2 YYEEEE. Here the CDR3 DNA reads TGTGCCAGCAGCTTTGGGACAGGGGGCAATGAGCAGTACTTC. Translated: CASSFGTGGNEQYF.

The CDR3 nucleotides read TGTGCCAGCAGCACCATGACTAGCGGGATGGAGCAGTACTTC. Its translation: CASSTMTSGMEQYF. The gene calls are TRBV7-2 and TRBJ2-5; 11 nucleotides align to TRBD2. The CDR3 covers 14 residues. The V and J ends lost 5 bases and 11 bases, in that order; junction bases with no gene match: 10. CDR1 is SGHTA, CDR2 FQGNSA, per germline. Filled out from reference TRBV7-2 and TRBJ2-5, the complete variable domain reads GAGVSQSPSNKVTEKGKDVELRCDPISGHTALYWYRQSLGQGLEFLIYFQGNSAPDKSGLPSDRFSAERTGGSVSTLTIQRTQQEDSAVYLCASSTMTSGMEQYFGPGTRLLVL.

The chain joins TRBV30 to TRBJ1-5, with D tentatively TRBD1 (5 bases). Germline V CDR1 and CDR2: GTSNPN, SVGIG (reference sequence). The V end was cut by 4 bases, the J end by 2 bases, with 18 bases between. The CDR3 covers 16 residues. The CDR3 DNA reads TGTGCCTGGAACTTGGGGCAGGGAGGGGGCAATCAGCCCCAGCATTTT. This encodes CAWNLGQGGGNQPQHF.

The chain is built from TRBV28 and TRBJ2-1; 9 positions match TRBD2. This CDR3 spans 15 amino acids. Germline V gene data show CDR1 as MDHEN and CDR2 as SYDVKM. Unmatched junction bases numbered 5, after V lost 5 bases and J lost 3 bases. The CDR3 spells CASSTGLASYNEQFF. CDR3 in DNA: TGTGCCAGCAGTACAGGACTAGCGAGCTACAATGAGCAGTTCTTC. Drawing the rest from reference TRBV28 and TRBJ2-1, the complete variable domain is DVKVTQSSRYLVKRTGEKVFLECVQDMDHENMFWYRQDPGLGLRLIYFSYDVKMKEKGDIPEGYSVSREKKERFSLILESASTNQTSMYLCASSTGLASYNEQFFGPGTRLTVL.

The rearrangement links TRBV2 to TRBJ2-3; 12 bases match TRBD2. V lost 5 bases to trimming and J lost 4 bases; unmatched junction nucleotides: 10. Per germline, CDR1 SNHLY and CDR2 FYNNEI. The CDR3 runs to 17 residues. The CDR3 DNA is TGTGCCAGCAGTCGGGCTAGCGGGAGGGCCGGCGCAGATACGCAGTATTTT. It yields the protein CASSRASGRAGADTQYF.

The chain employs TRBV6-1 and TRBJ2-3, with D hard to call. Per germline, CDR1 MNHNS and CDR2 SASEGT. The CDR3 loop spans 11 amino acids. Trimming took off 4 bases at V and 3 bases at J, with 2 bases between the two ends. The DNA of the CDR3 is TGTGCCAGCAGTGTAACAGATACGCAGTATTTT. Amino acids: CASSVTDTQYF.

The chain recombines TRBV15 with TRBJ1-2, with D uncertain. Germline CDR1 is LNHNV and CDR2 is YYDKDF (reference sequence). The V and J ends lost 0 bases and 4 bases respectively, with 9 bases between them. This CDR3 spans 14 amino acids. The CDR3 spells CATSRDKAGYGYTF. For the CDR3, the DNA is TGTGCCACCAGCAGAGATAAGGCGGGCTATGGCTACACCTTC.

The chain combines TRBV7-8 with TRBJ2-1; TRBD2 is a possible D gene (5 bases). This CDR3 spans 13 amino acids. Germline assignment: CDR1 SGHVS and CDR2 FQNEAQ. Trimming left V 4 bases short and J 6 bases short, with 10 bases between. CDR3 nucleotides: TGTGCCAGCAGCTATAATCGGGGCAATGAGCAGTTCTTC. The encoded protein is CASSYNRGNEQFF.

The V gene is TRBV2, the J gene TRBJ2-1, with 9 bases fitting TRBD2. Germline lookup yields CDR1 SNHLY and CDR2 FYNNEI. The CDR3 totals 15 residues. The V and J ends lost 7 bases and 6 bases, in that order; junction bases with no gene match: 10. The DNA of the CDR3 is TGTGCCAGCACCCCTAGCGGGATGGTCTTCAATGAGCAGTTCTTC. It yields the protein CASTPSGMVFNEQFF.

The rearrangement joins TRBV4-2 to TRBJ1-1, with TRBD1 as a possible D gene (5 bases). Germline V lookup: CDR1 LGHNA, CDR2 YNFKEQ. Trimming took off 0 bases at V and 11 bases at J, with 19 bases between the two ends. The CDR3 is made up of 15 amino acids. The CDR3, as DNA: TGTGCCAGCAGCCAAGACGGACAAGTCCTAACTTTGGCTTTCTTT. Its protein is CASSQDGQVLTLAFF.